This is a list of T cell receptor beta chains from one sample in a study of beta chain features in type 1 diabetes. Profiling relied on immunoSEQ multiplex PCR, and the TCRdb table lists in-frame clones only, not all of them. Of 360,000 or so clones listed, less than 20% were seen once; the top ten hold about 0.044%. The sequenced material came from naive CD4+ T cells from blood. The receptor source for this set is a woman in her late teens or twenties in good health. Each CDR3 is given with its conserved first and last residue. The order of the fields is D gene, V gene, J gene, clone size, CDR3 protein, CDR3 DNA. The D gene is left open where the match is weak. The size entry is marked missing in some rows and otherwise reads once, few, many or a size class.

TRBD1,TRBV4-3,TRBJ1-6,NA,CASSHQHSQGASSYNSPLHF,TGCGCCAGCAGCCACCAACACTCGCAGGGGGCAAGCTCCTATAATTCACCCCTCCACTTT
NA,TRBV4-2,TRBJ2-5,NA,CASSAGSYQETQYF,TGTGCCAGCAGCGCAGGCAGCTACCAAGAGACCCAGTACTTC
NA,TRBV5-1,TRBJ1-2,few,CASSSNRAAYGYTF,TGCGCCAGCAGCTCCAACAGAGCAGCCTATGGCTACACCTTC
TRBD2,TRBV19,TRBJ2-1,NA,CASTSGLAGLNEQFF,TGTGCCAGCACCTCGGGACTAGCGGGCTTAAATGAGCAGTTCTTC
TRBD2,TRBV11-2,TRBJ2-3,once,CASSLAAGGTDTQYF,TGTGCCAGCAGCTTAGCCGCGGGAGGTACAGATACGCAGTATTTT
NA,TRBV4-1,TRBJ1-1,NA,CASSQAGTVPMNTEAFF,TGCGCCAGCAGCCAAGCTGGTACAGTACCGATGAACACTGAAGCTTTCTTT
NA,TRBV2,TRBJ2-3,NA,CASSPQGFGTDTQYF,TGTGCCAGCAGTCCCCAGGGGTTTGGGACAGATACGCAGTATTTT
NA,TRBV29-1,TRBJ1-2,few,CSVVSRANYGYTF,TGCAGCGTGGTTTCGCGGGCTAACTATGGCTACACCTTC
TRBD1,TRBV30,TRBJ2-7,few,CAWSEYRGEQYF,TGTGCCTGGAGTGAGTACAGGGGCGAGCAGTACTTC
TRBD1,TRBV27,TRBJ1-1,NA,CASWTGGGGSTAFF,TGTGCCAGTTGGACAGGGGGCGGGGGATCGACAGCTTTCTTT
TRBD2,TRBV10-3,TRBJ2-3,NA,CAISESISGVTDTQYF,TGTGCCATCAGTGAGTCAATTAGCGGGGTCACAGATACGCAGTATTTT